This TCR beta chain was profiled in a study of shared clonotypes between healthy human individuals. The germline V gene encodes CDR1 ENHRY and CDR2 SYGVKD. The CDR3 consists of 14 residues. V was pared by 6 bases and J by 3 bases, with 12 bases between. Assay used: immunoSEQ multiplex PCR; TCRdb lists only in-frame clones, some missing. The sample carries about 2.4 million clones, under 95% recorded once. This TCR came from a man aged 18 to 30 in good health. Some clones in this sample may be carry-over from other donors' samples. Sequencing used naive CD4+ T cells from PBMCs. Subset denoted: CD45RA+ positively selected. The rearrangement uses TRBV10-3 and TRBJ2-1; D possibly uses TRBD1 or TRBD2 (5 bases each). CDR3 protein: CAISRDQLYNEQFF. CDR3 DNA sequence: TGTGCCATCAGCCGGGACCAGCTCTACAATGAGCAGTTCTTC.